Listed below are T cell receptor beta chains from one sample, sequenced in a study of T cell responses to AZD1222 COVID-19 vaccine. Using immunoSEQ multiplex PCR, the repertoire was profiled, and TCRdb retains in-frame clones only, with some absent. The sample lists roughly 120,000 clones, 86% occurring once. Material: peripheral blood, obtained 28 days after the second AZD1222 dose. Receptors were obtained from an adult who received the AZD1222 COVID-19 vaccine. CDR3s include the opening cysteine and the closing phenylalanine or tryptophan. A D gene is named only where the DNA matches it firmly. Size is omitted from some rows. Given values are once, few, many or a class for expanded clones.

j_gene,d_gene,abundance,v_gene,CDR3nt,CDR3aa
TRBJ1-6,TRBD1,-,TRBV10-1,TGCGCCAGCAGTGAAGGGACAGGGAATTCACCCCTCCACTTT,CASSEGTGNSPLHF
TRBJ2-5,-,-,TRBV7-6,TGTGCCAGCAGCTATGGGGCAGGGGCGCTGGAGACCCAGTACTTC,CASSYGAGALETQYF
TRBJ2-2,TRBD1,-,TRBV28,TGTGCCAGCAGTCAAAGACAGGGGTACACCGGGGAGCTGTTTTTT,CASSQRQGYTGELFF
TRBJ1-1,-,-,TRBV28,TGTGCCAGCAGTACGGCCGGGACCCTTGAAGCTTTCTTT,CASSTAGTLEAFF
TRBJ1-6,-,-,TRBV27,TGTGCCAGCAGTTTAACGGCAAGATATAATTCACCCCTCCACTTT,CASSLTARYNSPLHF
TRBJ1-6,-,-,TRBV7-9,TGTGCCAGCAGCTCACAGGGAGATAATTCACCCCTCCACTTT,CASSSQGDNSPLHF
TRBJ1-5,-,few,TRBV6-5,TGTGCCAGCACCCCCGGGACGGGCAATCAGCCCCAGCATTTT,CASTPGTGNQPQHF
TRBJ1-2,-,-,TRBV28,TGTGCCAGCAGTTTAAATGTACGCACTGTATATGGCTACACCTTC,CASSLNVRTVYGYTF
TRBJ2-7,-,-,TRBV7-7,TGTGCTAGCAGCCAAGCTCAGGGGTACGAGCAGTACTTC,CASSQAQGYEQYF
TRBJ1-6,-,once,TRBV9,TGTGCCAGCAGCATGACGGGGATAGGTTCACCCCTCCACTTT,CASSMTGIGSPLHF
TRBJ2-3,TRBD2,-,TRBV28,TGTGCCAGCAGTAGAACCCGGACTAGTTTCACAGATACGCAGTATTTT,CASSRTRTSFTDTQYF
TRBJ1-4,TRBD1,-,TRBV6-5,TGTGCCAGCAGTAGAGGACAGGGTTTTGAAAAACTGTTTTTT,CASSRGQGFEKLFF
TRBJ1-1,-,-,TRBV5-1,TGCGCCAGCAGCTTGGCCAGGGCGGCTGAAGCTTTCTTT,CASSLARAAEAFF
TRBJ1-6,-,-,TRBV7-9,TGTGCCAGCAGCTTACCATGGGGGAATAATTCACCCCTCCACTTT,CASSLPWGNNSPLHF
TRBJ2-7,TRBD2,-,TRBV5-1,TGCGCCAGCAGCCTCAGCGGGGGCTACGAGCAGTACTTC,CASSLSGGYEQYF
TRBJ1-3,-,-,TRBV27,TGTGCCAGCAGGCCCGGGGGGTCTGGAAACACCATATATTTT,CASRPGGSGNTIYF
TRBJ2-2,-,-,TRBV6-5,TGTGCCAGCCCCCCGAACAGGGACACCGGGGAGCTGTTTTTT,CASPPNRDTGELFF
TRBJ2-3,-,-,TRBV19,TGTGCCAGTAGTAAAAGGGGTAGCACAGATACGCAGTATTTT,CASSKRGSTDTQYF
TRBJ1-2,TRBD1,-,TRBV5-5,TGTGCCAGCTCGGTGGGGGCTCGGGACAGGGGGCGTATAGGGTATGGCTACACCTTC,CASSVGARDRGRIGYGYTF
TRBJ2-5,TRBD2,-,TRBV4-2,TGTGCCAGCAGCCAAGAAACTAGCGGGCAAGAGACCCAGTACTTC,CASSQETSGQETQYF
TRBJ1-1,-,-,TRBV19,TGTGCCAGTAGTATGACAGCCGACACTGAAGCTTTCTTT,CASSMTADTEAFF
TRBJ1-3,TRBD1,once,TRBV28,TGTGCCAGCAGCTGGGACAGAAAAACTTCTGGAAACACCATATATTTT,CASSWDRKTSGNTIYF
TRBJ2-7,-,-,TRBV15,TGTGCCACCAGCAGAGACCTTTCGGGTGGCGAGCAGTACTTC,CATSRDLSGGEQYF
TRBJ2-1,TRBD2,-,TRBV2,TGTGCCAGCAGTCCATCTAGCGGGGGCTACAATGAGCAGTTCTTC,CASSPSSGGYNEQFF
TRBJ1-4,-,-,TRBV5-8,TGTGCCAGCAGCTTTCGCGGGGGTAGGGCTAATGAAAAACTGTTTTTT,CASSFRGGRANEKLFF
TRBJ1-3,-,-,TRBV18,TGTGCCAGCTCACCACCGGGCGGAAGCTCTGGAAACACCATATATTTT,CASSPPGGSSGNTIYF
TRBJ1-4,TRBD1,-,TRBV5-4,TGTGCCAGCAGAGCCGGGACAGGGGTCGAAAAACTGTTTTTT,CASRAGTGVEKLFF
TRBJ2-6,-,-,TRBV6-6,TGTGCCAGCAGTTACTCGGGGGGCTCTGGGGCCAACGTCCTGACTTTC,CASSYSGGSGANVLTF
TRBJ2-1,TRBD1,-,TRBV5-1,TGCGCCAGCAGCAGACAGGGGGCTGTCTCCTACAATGAGCAGTTCTTC,CASSRQGAVSYNEQFF
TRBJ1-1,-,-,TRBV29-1,TGCAGCGTTGAAGATCGACAGGTGGGGCGAACTGAAGCTTTCTTT,CSVEDRQVGRTEAFF
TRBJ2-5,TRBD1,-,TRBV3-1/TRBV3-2,TGTGCCAGCAGCCCCCGGGACAGTGGAGAGACCCAGTACTTC,CASSPRDSGETQYF
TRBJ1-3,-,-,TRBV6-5,TGTGCCAGCAGTTACGGGGGCTCTGGAAACACCATATATTTT,CASSYGGSGNTIYF